These 25 T cell receptor beta chains were all obtained from the same sample, sequenced in a study of T cell responses to AZD1222 COVID-19 vaccine. Produced via immunoSEQ multiplex PCR; TCRdb's table is partial and in-frame only. The sample has around 94,000 clones; less than 85% are singletons. The material was peripheral blood, obtained 28 days after the second AZD1222 dose. These receptors came from an adult who received the AZD1222 COVID-19 vaccine.

V and J are TRBV4-1 and TRBJ2-1, with 11 positions matching TRBD2. Germline V gene data show CDR1 as MGHRA and CDR2 as YSYEKL. V was pared by 5 bases and J by 0 bases, with 12 bases of the junction left unmatched. This CDR3 has 19 residues. The CDR3 nucleotides are TGCGCCAGCAGCTCCGCAGCTAGCGGGGGGCGGGGCTCCTACAATGAGCAGTTCTTC. This translates into CASSSAASGGRGSYNEQFF.

On this clone itself: This CDR3 is also generated by other DNA sequences in the sample. V and J are TRBV19 and TRBJ1-5, with D tentatively TRBD1 (5 bases). CDR3 size: 14 residues. V lost 3 bases and J 1 base, leaving 7 bases between the germline ends. Per germline, CDR1 LNHDA and CDR2 SQIVND (reference sequence). The CDR3 protein is CASSIRDSNQPQHF. For the CDR3, the DNA is TGTGCCAGTAGTATCCGGGACAGCAATCAGCCCCAGCATTTT.

Points on this clone: Other nucleotide sequences in the sample specify the same CDR3. The genes are TRBV9 and TRBJ1-1, with a weak D call TRBD1 (5 bases). Trimming left V 2 bases short and J 1 base short, with 9 bases between. CDR1 and CDR2 (germline): SGDLS, YYNGEE. The CDR3 totals 14 residues. The DNA for the CDR3 is TGTGCCAGCAGCGTTACAGGACAGAACACTGAAGCTTTCTTT. Protein: CASSVTGQNTEAFF.

The rearrangement joins TRBV5-4 to TRBJ2-4; D is undetermined. Between the trimmed V and J ends, which lost 3 bases and 0 bases, there was a span of 10 bases. The CDR3 totals 15 residues. Germline lookup yields CDR1 SGHNT and CDR2 YYREEE (reference sequence). The chain's CDR3 is CASSSALSAKNIQYF. In DNA form, the CDR3 reads TGTGCCAGCAGCTCGGCTTTATCAGCCAAAAACATTCAGTACTTC.

The count of this clone is one. J is TRBJ1-2 and V is TRBV28, with 8 bases aligning to TRBD1. Germline V gene data show CDR1 as MDHEN and CDR2 as SYDVKM. The CDR3 spans 13 residues. V lost 6 bases, J lost 8 bases, and 8 bases stayed unmatched. CDR3 sequence: CASRTTGGSGYTF. The CDR3 DNA follows: TGTGCCAGCAGAACCACAGGGGGGAGCGGCTACACCTTC.

The chain couples TRBV7-8 to TRBJ2-7; D unclear. Per the germline V gene, CDR1 is SGHVS and CDR2 is FQNEAQ. The CDR3 has 12 residues. Trimming stripped 4 bases from V and 5 bases from J, with 9 bases between. CDR3: CASSSPVDEQYF. CDR3 DNA sequence: TGTGCCAGCAGCTCCCCCGTGGACGAGCAGTACTTC.

V gene TRBV5-6 combines with J gene TRBJ1-2; D remains ambiguous. The CDR3 is made up of 13 amino acids. Trimming removed 0 bases at V and 4 bases at J, with 7 bases between. CDR1 and CDR2 from the germline V gene are SGHDT and YYEEEE. CDR3 protein: CASSLGHSYGYTF. The CDR3 DNA is TGTGCCAGCAGCTTGGGTCACAGCTATGGCTACACCTTC.

This clone came up a few times. The chain joins TRBV28 to TRBJ2-1; no clear D gene. CDR3 length: 13 residues. The V gene's germline CDR1 is MDHEN and CDR2 SYDVKM. The ends were cut back, 2 bases at V and 10 bases at J, with 12 bases in the middle. The CDR3 sequence is CASSLTQTEEQFF. CDR3 bases: TGTGCCAGCAGTTTAACCCAGACGGAGGAGCAGTTCTTC.

V and J are TRBV4-2 and TRBJ2-1, with 10 bases that match TRBD2. Trimming cost V 5 bases and J 2 bases; bases outside gene matches: 9. The CDR3 contains 17 residues. Germline V gene lookup returns CDR1 LGHNA and CDR2 YNFKEQ. This chain's CDR3 is CASSEDPSGSTYNEQFF. In DNA form, the CDR3 reads TGTGCCAGCAGCGAGGATCCTAGCGGGAGTACCTACAATGAGCAGTTCTTC.

The rearrangement joins TRBV27 to TRBJ2-1; 12 nucleotides line up with TRBD2. Germline loops: CDR1 MNHEY, CDR2 SMNVEV (reference sequence). The CDR3 length is 16 residues. V trimming: 5 bases; J trimming: 5 bases; junction bases outside the gene matches: 7. The CDR3 reads CASSPSLAGGNNEQFF. The CDR3 DNA reads as TGTGCCAGCAGTCCCTCTCTAGCGGGAGGGAACAATGAGCAGTTCTTC.

The CDR3 region is CASSLGLGMNTEAFF. CDR3 DNA: TGCGCCAGCAGCTTGGGTTTAGGGATGAACACTGAAGCTTTCTTT. The chain carries TRBV5-1 and TRBJ1-1; D unclear. Per the germline V gene, CDR1 is SGHRS and CDR2 is YFSETQ. CDR3 length: 15 amino acids. The V gene lost 0 bases and the J gene lost 0 bases, with 9 bases spanning the gap.

The rearrangement joins TRBV4-1 to TRBJ2-5; D gene uncertain. CDR1 is MGHRA, CDR2 YSYEKL, per germline. V shed 3 bases and J shed 0 bases, with 14 bases lying between them. There are 16 residues in the CDR3. CDR3 DNA: TGCGCCAGCAGCCACAACCTCGGAGACCACCAAGAGACCCAGTACTTC. Amino acids: CASSHNLGDHQETQYF.

The chain couples TRBV20-1 to TRBJ2-1, with 9 bases lining up with TRBD2. The CDR3 loop spans 15 amino acids. Per the germline V gene, CDR1 is DFQATT and CDR2 is SNEGSKA (reference sequence). V was clipped by 3 bases and J by 6 bases; unmatched bases: 9. The CDR3 DNA follows: TGCAGTGCTAGTATAATGCGCGGGAGGGCCAATGAGCAGTTCTTC. Translation: CSASIMRGRANEQFF.

The chain employs TRBV29-1 and TRBJ2-5; no definite D call. The V gene's germline CDR1 is SQVTM and CDR2 ANQGSEA. V lost 3 bases to trimming and J lost 2 bases, with 7 bases between them. The CDR3 runs to 12 residues. The CDR3 here is CSVELRQETQYF. DNA for the CDR3: TGCAGCGTTGAGCTGAGGCAAGAGACCCAGTACTTC.

This rearrangement joins TRBV11-3 to TRBJ2-5, with unresolved D. The CDR3 consists of 13 residues. V shed 5 bases and J shed 4 bases, with 11 bases lying between them. Germline V gene lookup returns CDR1 SGHNT and CDR2 YENEEA. CDR3 residues: CASSDGRRETQYF. CDR3 DNA sequence: TGTGCCAGCAGCGACGGCAGGAGAGAGACCCAGTACTTC.

The chain joins TRBV27 to TRBJ2-3, with 7 bases fitting TRBD2. The CDR3 covers 16 residues. CDR1 is MNHEY and CDR2 is SMNVEV in the germline V gene (reference sequence). The V segment lost 3 bases and the J segment 7 bases; nucleotides outside the gene matches: 13. CDR3 DNA: TGTGCCAGCAGTTTTTCGGTAGGGTCTAGCGGAAATACGCAGTATTTT. This gives the protein CASSFSVGSSGNTQYF.

This clone came up once. At one boundary the junction diverges from the germline segment, which might be a read error. The V gene is TRBV9, the J gene TRBJ2-1; tentatively, D is TRBD2 (5 bases). The CDR3 is 13 residues long. Looked up from germline, CDR1 is SGDLS and CDR2 is YYNGEE. CDR3 nucleotide sequence: TGTGCCAGCAGCGGGGAGACTTACACTGAGCAGTTCTTC. Translating it yields CASSGETYTEQFF.

The chain is built from TRBV5-1 and TRBJ2-7; perhaps TRBD1 as D (6 bases). Germline CDR1 SGHRS, CDR2 YFSETQ. This CDR3 contains 15 residues. Trimming left V 5 bases short and J 0 bases short, with 15 bases between. The CDR3 here is CASRIQGGNSYEQYF. For the CDR3, the DNA is TGCGCCAGCAGGATTCAAGGGGGAAACTCCTACGAGCAGTACTTC.

This chain links TRBV28 with TRBJ1-2, with a tentative D call TRBD1 (6 bases). Trimming removed 2 bases at V and 8 bases at J, with 24 bases between. Germline-derived CDR1 and CDR2 are MDHEN and SYDVKM. CDR3 length: 17 residues. CDR3 nucleotides: TGTGCCAGCAGTTTAACAGGGTCTTCGGGAACCCCGGGGGGCTACACCTTC. It yields the protein CASSLTGSSGTPGGYTF.

The V and J genes are TRBV28 and TRBJ2-2, with D unresolved. Between the trimmed V and J ends, which lost 7 bases and 7 bases, there was a span of 13 bases. This CDR3 contains 13 residues. Per the germline V gene, CDR1 is MDHEN and CDR2 is SYDVKM. CDR3 in DNA: TGTGCCAGCACCTTTGGGGTGGGCGGGGAGCTGTTTTTT. Its translation: CASTFGVGGELFF.

V and J are TRBV6-2 or TRBV6-3 and TRBJ1-1, with 7 nucleotides matching TRBD1. Germline V gene sequence: CDR1 MNHEY, CDR2 SVGEGT. V lost 6 bases, J lost 3 bases, and 13 bases stayed unmatched. CDR3 length: 16 residues. The CDR3 protein is CASSLGDRLRYTEAFF. The DNA of the CDR3 is TGTGCCAGCAGCCTAGGGGACAGATTACGATACACTGAAGCTTTCTTT.

The rearrangement joins TRBV28 to TRBJ2-7; TRBD2 matches 7 bases. V lost 8 bases and J lost 3; bases outside the gene matches: 10. The CDR3 loop spans 14 amino acids. CDR1 and CDR2 (germline): MDHEN, SYDVKM. The CDR3 nucleotides read TGTGCCAGCCAACGGGCGGGAGCCGACTACGAGCAGTACTTC. Its translation: CASQRAGADYEQYF.

The chain couples TRBV14 to TRBJ2-7; TRBD1 or TRBD2 may be the D gene (5 bases each). Looked up from germline, CDR1 is SGHDN and CDR2 is FVKESK. The CDR3 is 14 residues long. The germline V and J ends were trimmed by 4 bases and 0 bases, with 10 bases remaining between them. The CDR3 DNA reads as TGTGCCAGCAGCCCGAGGGGAAGCTCCTACGAGCAGTACTTC. Protein: CASSPRGSSYEQYF. The variable domain in full, with the rest retrieved from reference TRBV14 and TRBJ2-7, is EAGVTQFPSHSVIEKGQTVTLRCDPISGHDNLYWYRRVMGKEIKFLLHFVKESKQDESGMPNNRFLAERTGGTYSTLKVQPAELEDSGVYFCASSPRGSSYEQYFGPGTRLTVT.

Comments on this clone: The junction differs from germline at one of its ends, possibly a read error. The chain combines TRBV12-3 or TRBV12-4 with TRBJ1-2; 8 bases map to TRBD1. The CDR3 totals 12 residues. CDR3 loop: CASSFHRGTFFF. Here the CDR3 DNA reads TGTGCCAGCAGTTTCCACAGGGGGACCTTTTTCTTC.

V and J are TRBV6-5 and TRBJ2-1; 14 bases agree with TRBD2. The CDR3 spans 15 residues. V trimming: 7 bases; J trimming: 5 bases; junction bases outside the gene matches: 4. Germline CDR1 is MNHEY and CDR2 is SVGAGI. The CDR3: CASIPTSGGDNEQFF. The CDR3 bases are TGTGCCAGCATTCCGACTAGCGGGGGGGACAATGAGCAGTTCTTC.